Given below is one TCR beta chain in context. These data are taken from a study of blood T cell repertoires in COVID-19. TCRdb's table, derived via immunoSEQ multiplex PCR, lists solely in-frame clones and lacks some. The data contain 250,000 to 300,000 clones, about 88% of them singletons. This CDR3 comprises 13 residues. From germline, CDR1 is SGHDT and CDR2 YYEEEE. Deletions cut 9 bases from V and 0 bases from J, with 13 bases between. J is TRBJ2-7 and V is TRBV5-6; D may be TRBD2 (6 bases). The sample consisted of peripheral blood. The sequence came from a woman between 70 and 85 years old with COVID-19, enrolled during active disease. DNA of the CDR3: TGTGCCACCATGACTAGTTCCTCCTACGAGCAGTACTTC. Translated, it gives CATMTSSSYEQYF.